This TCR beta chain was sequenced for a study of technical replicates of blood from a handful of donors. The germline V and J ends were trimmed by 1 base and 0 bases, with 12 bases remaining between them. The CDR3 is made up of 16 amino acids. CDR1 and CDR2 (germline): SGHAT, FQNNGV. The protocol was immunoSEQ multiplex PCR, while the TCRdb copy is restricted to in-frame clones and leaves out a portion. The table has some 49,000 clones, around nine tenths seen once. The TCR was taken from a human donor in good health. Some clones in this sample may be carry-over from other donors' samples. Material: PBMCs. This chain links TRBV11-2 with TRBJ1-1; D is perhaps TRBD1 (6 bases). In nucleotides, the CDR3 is TGTGCCAGCAGCTTAGGGGCAGGACAGATGAACACTGAAGCTTTCTTT. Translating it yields CASSLGAGQMNTEAFF. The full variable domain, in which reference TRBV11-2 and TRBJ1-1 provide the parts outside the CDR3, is EAGVAQSPRYKIIEKRQSVAFWCNPISGHATLYWYQQILGQGPKLLIQFQNNGVVDDSQLPKDRFSAERLKGVDSTLKIQPAKLEDSAVYLCASSLGAGQMNTEAFFGQGTRLTVV.